This T cell receptor (beta chain) stems from a study of cytomegalovirus exposure and HLA in healthy donors. The study's findings and limits: As confirmed in vitro, a few CMV-associated chains were specific for CMV antigens. The Asian-associated ancestry cluster reportedly had fewer N-insertions than the approximately 670-donor mean in a later analysis.

About this clone itself: Its antigen remains unknown.

The PCR employed 60 Vbeta primers together with 13 Jbeta primers. Sequencing used immunoSEQ multiplex PCR; TCRdb keeps in-frame clones, though not all of them. The ten top clones account for approximately 3.9%, within a sample of approximately 71,000 clones. This CDR3 contains 16 residues. CDR1 SGHNT and CDR2 YENEEA come from the germline V gene. J was trimmed by 1 base and V by 5 bases; bases with no gene match: 7. This chain joins TRBV11-3 and TRBJ1-3, with 8 nucleotides matching TRBD1. The TCR originated in a female donor in good health and CMV-seropositive. The source material was PBMCs. CDR3 sequence (DNA): TGTGCCAGCAGCCTACAGGGGGGCGTTTCTGGAAACACCATATATTTT. Translating gives CASSLQGGVSGNTIYF.